The rows below give T cell receptor beta chains drawn from one sample of a study of shared T cell receptors in the human thymus. Profiled with immunoSEQ multiplex PCR; TCRdb holds only in-frame clones, not every one. The sample includes some 640,000 clones, 70% to 90% of them seen just once. The sample was also reused in another study, on human thymus T cells.

The specimen sequenced was thymocytes. The receptors derive from a boy in the first two years of life with a congenital heart defect. The conserved cysteine and the conserved F or W are not part of the CDR3 here.

v_call	j_call	cdr3_aa
TRBV15	TRBJ1-2	ATSRSPAPGTLYGYT
TRBV27	TRBJ2-7	ASSYRWPRAYEQY
TRBV5-1	TRBJ2-1	ASRSNSGGANEQF
TRBV4-3	TRBJ1-2	ASSQDSTGRHGYT
TRBV27	TRBJ2-2	ASQDTGELF
TRBV4-1	TRBJ2-7	ASSLEAGHEQY
TRBV6-1	TRBJ2-3	ASSETAVLRDTQY
TRBV30	TRBJ2-5	AWSNRGRDRETQY
TRBV9	TRBJ1-1	ASSVDLGTGGTEAF
TRBV7-8	TRBJ2-2	ASSLALEQGATGELF
TRBV6-1	TRBJ2-4	ASSELGAGGSKNIQY
TRBV29-1	TRBJ2-7	SVQPGSSYEQY
TRBV30	TRBJ2-7	AWSRDSPAYEQY
TRBV5-6	TRBJ2-3	ASSLDRTSGVPDTQY
TRBV27	TRBJ2-1	ASGLARGLSRDSSYNEQF
TRBV5-1	TRBJ1-2	ASSLSHRDREINYGYT
TRBV15	TRBJ2-7	ATSRPGQGYEQY
TRBV5-1	TRBJ2-7	ASNALGTGYGEQY
TRBV19	TRBJ1-1	ASGQGRTEAF
TRBV9	TRBJ2-7	ASSIGGGGAYEQY
TRBV18	TRBJ2-1	ASSTPSREILYNEQF
TRBV2	TRBJ2-1	ASSVVAGAYNEQF
TRBV27	TRBJ2-5	ASRVRFKETQY
TRBV11-2	TRBJ1-2	ASRNDPGQVYGYT
TRBV27	TRBJ1-6	ASSYLTGANSPLH
TRBV4-1	TRBJ2-7	ASSQGGLPTTYEQY
TRBV9	TRBJ2-3	ASSVDLPPCTDTQY
TRBV6-5	TRBJ1-5	ASRETGAQPQH
TRBV7-2	TRBJ2-7	ASSLESGTQPTSYEQY
TRBV9	TRBJ2-2	ASTPFPGQGANTGELF
TRBV14	TRBJ2-1	ASSQTWDRATYNEQF
TRBV14	TRBJ2-5	ASSHSDRGRQETQY
TRBV6-5	TRBJ2-3	ASSYSSGRRDTQY
TRBV4-1	TRBJ2-5	ASSQDFDRGGKETQY
TRBV21-1	TRBJ1-2	ASSKDRGRNSWNGYT
TRBV27	TRBJ1-1	ASSFGVLSEAF
TRBV6-5	TRBJ2-7	ASSTGLAGDFEQY
TRBV6-5	TRBJ2-5	ASSYSQDRGRQY
TRBV7-9	TRBJ1-6	ASSLSRSPLH
TRBV5-1	TRBJ2-3	ASSRTSGGPDTDTQY
TRBV28	TRBJ2-7	ASSSPGQDRYEQY
TRBV2	TRBJ2-3	ASGTASTDTQY
TRBV5-5	TRBJ2-2	ASSEPGQGPPNTGELF
TRBV6-1	TRBJ2-7	ASSGTGGNYEQY
TRBV4-1	TRBJ2-7	ASSQAGTSPSSYEQY
TRBV5-8	TRBJ2-1	ASSLQVVGIRQF
TRBV9	TRBJ1-2	ASRGGGGGYGYT
TRBV4-3	TRBJ1-5	ASSQITGNQPQH
TRBV12-5	TRBJ1-5	ASGLGQGGNQPQH
TRBV4-3	TRBJ2-4	ASSQEAGLGAKNIQY
TRBV27	TRBJ1-4	ASSHMDRGGEKLF
TRBV27	TRBJ2-2	ASSVTSNTGELF
TRBV5-5	TRBJ1-1	ASSLAGSRHNTEAF
TRBV4-1	TRBJ2-7	ASSQSTGNTYEQY
TRBV6-1	TRBJ2-2	ASSPPRGGPGELF
TRBV9	TRBJ1-5	ASSVSGGVNQPQH
TRBV29-1	TRBJ1-4	SVVGQPNEKLF